This record covers a single TCR beta chain. Its antigen is unidentified. Several immunoSEQ 96-well plates shared each subset's DNA, each plate a replicate. TCRdb's copy holds only in-frame clones and misses some; the assay was immunoSEQ multiplex PCR. Of some 2,000,000 clones listed, about 94% are singletons. The data stem from a study of shared clonotypes between healthy human individuals. Trimming took 3 bases from V and 3 from J; bases not matched to a gene: 6. Germline values: CDR1 SGDLS, CDR2 YYNGEE. CDR3 length: 15 amino acids. Study-wide findings and caveats: Of the naive CD4 clonotypes, around 4.8% were shared across a few donors. Generation probabilities were higher for clonotypes shared across all four sorted-subset donors than for unshared ones.

Naivety among CD8 cells was defined by CD45RO negativity and positive CCR7 selection, thereby excluding terminally differentiated effector memory CD45RA+ cells. There were only Caucasian adults among the donors, and all lived in Nashville, Tennessee. Specimen: naive CD8+ T cells sorted from blood. The V and J genes are TRBV9 and TRBJ1-2; 9 nucleotides agree with TRBD1. The sequence came from a man between 18 and 35 years old in good health. CDR3 nucleotides: TGTGCCAGCAGCGCCCACAGGGACAGGGACTATGGCTACACCTTC. It codes for CASSAHRDRDYGYTF.